This TCR beta chain was profiled in a study of cytomegalovirus exposure and HLA in healthy donors. Study information: The 90 to 150 validation repertoires, a later analysis reported, used the same platform as the approximately 670 repertoires from the first cohort. Findings and limits, study-wide: Subsequent analysis showed first-cohort TCR clusters tending to co-occur in about 110 validation repertoires.

The protocol was immunoSEQ multiplex PCR, while the TCRdb copy is restricted to in-frame clones and leaves out a portion. The table includes some 250,000 clones, approximately 83% detected once. Worth noting for this clone: Its antigen is currently unknown.

The V gene lost 5 bases and the J gene lost 10 bases, with 27 bases spanning the gap. Germline CDR1 reads SGHVS; CDR2 reads FQNEAQ. The CDR3 loop spans 17 amino acids. This chain connects TRBV7-8 to TRBJ2-1; tentatively, D is TRBD2 (5 bases). This TCR came from a woman aged 25 to 39 in good health and CMV-seropositive. Source material: PBMCs. The chain's CDR3 is CASSPSTAEPPEGEQFF. The CDR3 coding sequence is TGTGCCAGCAGCCCCAGCACAGCGGAGCCCCCTGAAGGAGAGCAGTTCTTC.